This TCR beta chain came from a study of T cell responses to AZD1222 COVID-19 vaccine. Some clones are missing from TCRdb's copy, which holds only in-frame ones; the method was immunoSEQ multiplex PCR. The sample contains approximately 140,000 clones, roughly 90% of which appear only once. The germline gives CDR1 SQVTM, CDR2 ANQGSEA. Germline trimming cut 4 bases from V and 8 bases from J; bases unmatched to any gene: 7. This CDR3 is 13 amino acids long. Findings and caveats of the study: Among those given AZD1222, only 5 to 7 were seropositive at baseline.

About this clone: Its specificity is not known.

This TCR was recovered from an adult who received the AZD1222 COVID-19 vaccine. The sequencing here drew on peripheral blood, taken 28 days after the second AZD1222 dose. The rearrangement uses TRBV29-1 and TRBJ1-4, with 7 nucleotides matching TRBD1. In DNA form, the CDR3 reads TGCAGCGTTGGTCAGGGGGTAGGGGAAAAACTGTTTTTT. Its translation: CSVGQGVGEKLFF.